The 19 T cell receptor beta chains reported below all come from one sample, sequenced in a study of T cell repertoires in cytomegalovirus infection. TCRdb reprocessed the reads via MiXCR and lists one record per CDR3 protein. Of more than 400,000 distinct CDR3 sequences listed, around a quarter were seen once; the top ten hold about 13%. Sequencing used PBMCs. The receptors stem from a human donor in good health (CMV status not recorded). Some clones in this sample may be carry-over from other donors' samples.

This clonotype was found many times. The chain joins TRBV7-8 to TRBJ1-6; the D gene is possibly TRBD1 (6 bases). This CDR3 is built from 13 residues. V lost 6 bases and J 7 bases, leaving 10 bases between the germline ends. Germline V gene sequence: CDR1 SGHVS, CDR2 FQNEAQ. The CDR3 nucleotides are TGTGCCAGCAGTTTCAGGGGAAATTCACCCCTCCACTTT. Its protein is CASSFRGNSPLHF.

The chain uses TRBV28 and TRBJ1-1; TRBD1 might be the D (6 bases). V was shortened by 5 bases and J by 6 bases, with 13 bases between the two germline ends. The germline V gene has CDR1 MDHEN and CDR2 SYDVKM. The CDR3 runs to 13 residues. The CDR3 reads CASSPSDRSEAFF. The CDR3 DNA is TGTGCCAGCAGTCCCTCAGACAGGTCTGAAGCTTTCTTT.

This chain's CDR3 is CASSATFGGYGYTF. As DNA, the CDR3 is TGTGCCAGCAGCGCGACGTTTGGGGGTTATGGCTACACCTTC. This rearrangement joins TRBV7-2 to TRBJ1-2, with D tentatively TRBD1 (5 bases). Per germline, CDR1 SGHTA and CDR2 FQGNSA. V dropped 5 bases and J dropped 5 bases, with 15 bases sitting between them. This CDR3 has 14 residues.

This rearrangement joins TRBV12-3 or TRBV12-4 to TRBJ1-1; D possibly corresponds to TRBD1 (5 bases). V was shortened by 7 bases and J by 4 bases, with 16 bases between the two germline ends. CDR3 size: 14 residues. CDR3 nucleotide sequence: TGTGCCAGCATCCAACGCGGGGGGTTCACTGAAGCTTTCTTT. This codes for CASIQRGGFTEAFF.

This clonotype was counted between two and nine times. The CDR3 bases are TGTGCCAGCAGTTTAGACACCCCCGGGCCCCAGCATTTT. It encodes CASSLDTPGPQHF. This chain links TRBV12-3 or TRBV12-4 with TRBJ1-5, with D hard to call. V was shortened by 1 base and J by 9 bases, with 10 bases between the two germline ends. The CDR3 runs 13 residues.

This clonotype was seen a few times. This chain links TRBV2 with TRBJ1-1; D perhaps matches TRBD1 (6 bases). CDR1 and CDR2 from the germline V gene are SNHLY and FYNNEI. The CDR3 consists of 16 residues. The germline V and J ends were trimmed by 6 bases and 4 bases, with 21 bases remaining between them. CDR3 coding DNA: TGTGCCAGCAGGCCCCCAGGAAGAACAGGGTTCACTGAAGCTTTCTTT. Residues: CASRPPGRTGFTEAFF. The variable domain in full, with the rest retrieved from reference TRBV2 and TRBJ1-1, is EPEVTQTPSHQVTQMGQEVILRCVPISNHLYFYWYRQILGQKVEFLVSFYNNEISEKSEIFDDQFSVERPDGSNFTLKIRSTKLEDSAMYFCASRPPGRTGFTEAFFGQGTRLTVV.

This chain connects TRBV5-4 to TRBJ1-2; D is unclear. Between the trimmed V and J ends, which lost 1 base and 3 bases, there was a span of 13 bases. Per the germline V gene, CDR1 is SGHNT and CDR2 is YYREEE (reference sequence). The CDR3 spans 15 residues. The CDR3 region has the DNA TGTGCCAGCAGCTTGTCGGCAGGCAGAGACTATGGCTACACCTTC. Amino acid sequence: CASSLSAGRDYGYTF. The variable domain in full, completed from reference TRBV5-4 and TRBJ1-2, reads ETGVTQSPTHLIKTRGQQVTLRCSSQSGHNTVSWYQQALGQGPQFIFQYYREEENGRGNFPPRFSGLQFPNYSSELNVNALELDDSALYLCASSLSAGRDYGYTFGSGTRLTVV.

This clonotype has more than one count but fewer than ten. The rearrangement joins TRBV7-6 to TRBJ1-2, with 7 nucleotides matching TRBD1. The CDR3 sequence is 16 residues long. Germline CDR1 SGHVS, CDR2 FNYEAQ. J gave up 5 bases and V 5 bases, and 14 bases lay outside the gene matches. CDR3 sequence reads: CASSTAGTAYTYGYTF. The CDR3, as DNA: TGTGCCAGCAGCACTGCCGGGACAGCCTATACTTATGGCTACACCTTC.

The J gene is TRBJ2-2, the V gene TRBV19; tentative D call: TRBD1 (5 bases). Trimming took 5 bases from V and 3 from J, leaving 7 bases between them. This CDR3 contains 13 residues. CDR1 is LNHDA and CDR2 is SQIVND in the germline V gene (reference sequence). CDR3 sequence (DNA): TGTGCCAGTAGTGTCAGGGACACCGGGGAGCTGTTTTTT. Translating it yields CASSVRDTGELFF.

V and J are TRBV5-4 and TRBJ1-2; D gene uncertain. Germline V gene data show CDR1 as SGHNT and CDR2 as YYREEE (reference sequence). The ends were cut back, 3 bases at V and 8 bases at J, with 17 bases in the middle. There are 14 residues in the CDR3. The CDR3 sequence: CASSSRRHPGGYTF. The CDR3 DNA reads TGTGCCAGCAGCTCCCGACGGCACCCGGGGGGCTACACCTTC. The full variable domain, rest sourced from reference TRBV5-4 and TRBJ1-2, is ETGVTQSPTHLIKTRGQQVTLRCSSQSGHNTVSWYQQALGQGPQFIFQYYREEENGRGNFPPRFSGLQFPNYSSELNVNALELDDSALYLCASSSRRHPGGYTFGSGTRLTVV.

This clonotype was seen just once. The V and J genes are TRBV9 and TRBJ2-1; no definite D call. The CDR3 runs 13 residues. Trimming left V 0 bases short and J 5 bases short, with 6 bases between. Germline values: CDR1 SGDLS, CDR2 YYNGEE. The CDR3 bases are TGTGCCAGCAGCGTAGGCGGCCACAATGAGCAGTTCTTC. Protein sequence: CASSVGGHNEQFF.

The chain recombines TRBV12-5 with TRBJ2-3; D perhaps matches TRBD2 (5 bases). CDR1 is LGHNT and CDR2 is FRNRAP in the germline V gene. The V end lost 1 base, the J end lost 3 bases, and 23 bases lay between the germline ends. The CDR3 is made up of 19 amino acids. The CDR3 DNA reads TGTGCTAGTGGTTTGGCCCTTCGGGTGAGAGCGGTTCTTACAGATACGCAGTATTTT. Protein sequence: CASGLALRVRAVLTDTQYF.

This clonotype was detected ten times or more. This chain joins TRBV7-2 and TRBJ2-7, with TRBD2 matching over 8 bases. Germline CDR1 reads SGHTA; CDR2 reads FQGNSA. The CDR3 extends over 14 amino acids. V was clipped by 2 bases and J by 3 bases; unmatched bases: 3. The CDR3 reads CASSLYAGGYEQYV. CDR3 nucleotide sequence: TGTGCCAGCAGCTTATACGCGGGGGGCTACGAGCAGTACGTC.

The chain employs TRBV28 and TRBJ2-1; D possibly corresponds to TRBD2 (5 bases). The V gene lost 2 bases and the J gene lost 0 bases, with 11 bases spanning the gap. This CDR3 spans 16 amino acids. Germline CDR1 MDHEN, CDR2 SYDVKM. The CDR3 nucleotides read TGTGCCAGCAGTTTACTTGTGGGGAGCTCCTACAATGAGCAGTTCTTC. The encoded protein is CASSLLVGSSYNEQFF.

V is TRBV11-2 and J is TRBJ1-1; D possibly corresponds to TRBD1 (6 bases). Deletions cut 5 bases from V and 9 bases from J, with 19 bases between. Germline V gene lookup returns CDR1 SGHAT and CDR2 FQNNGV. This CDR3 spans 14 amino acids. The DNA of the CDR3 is TGTGCCAGCAGCGACGGGACCCAGGGGAGGCAAGCTTTCTTT. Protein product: CASSDGTQGRQAFF.

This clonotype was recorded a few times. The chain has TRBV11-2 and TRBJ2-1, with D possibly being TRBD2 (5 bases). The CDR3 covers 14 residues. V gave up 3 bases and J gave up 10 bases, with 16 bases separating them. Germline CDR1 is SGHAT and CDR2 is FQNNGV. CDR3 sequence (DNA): TGTGCCAGCAGCTTCAATCCCACTGGAGGAGAGCAGTTCTTC. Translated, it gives CASSFNPTGGEQFF. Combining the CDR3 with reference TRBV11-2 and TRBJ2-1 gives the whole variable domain EAGVAQSPRYKIIEKRQSVAFWCNPISGHATLYWYQQILGQGPKLLIQFQNNGVVDDSQLPKDRFSAERLKGVDSTLKIQPAKLEDSAVYLCASSFNPTGGEQFFGPGTRLTVL.

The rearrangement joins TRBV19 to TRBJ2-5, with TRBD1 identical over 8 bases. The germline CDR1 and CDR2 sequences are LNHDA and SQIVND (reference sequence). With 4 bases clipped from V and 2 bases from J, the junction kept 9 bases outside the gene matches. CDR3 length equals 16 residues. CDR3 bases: TGTGCCAGTAGTACAAACCGGGACAGGATTCAAGAGACCCAGTACTTC. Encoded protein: CASSTNRDRIQETQYF.

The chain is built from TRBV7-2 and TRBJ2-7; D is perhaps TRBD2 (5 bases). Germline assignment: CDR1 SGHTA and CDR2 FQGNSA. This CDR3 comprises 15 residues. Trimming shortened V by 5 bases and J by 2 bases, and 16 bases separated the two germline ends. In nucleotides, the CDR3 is TGTGCCAGCAGCCCTAGCAGAACCTGGCCCTACGAGCAGTACGTC. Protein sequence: CASSPSRTWPYEQYV.

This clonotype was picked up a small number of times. The chain's CDR3 is CASSHDRGLTEAFF. As DNA, the CDR3 is TGTGCCAGTAGTCACGACAGGGGGCTTACTGAAGCTTTCTTT. The chain links TRBV19 to TRBJ1-1; 10 nucleotides align to TRBD1. The V and J ends lost 5 bases and 5 bases, in that order; junction bases with no gene match: 5. There are 14 residues in the CDR3. The germline V gene encodes CDR1 LNHDA and CDR2 SQIVND (reference sequence).